This paragraph covers one TCR beta chain sequence. Its target is unknown. These data are taken from a study of cytomegalovirus exposure and HLA in healthy donors. Overall study results and limits: An analysis that came later showed most CMV-associated TCR beta chains appearing HLA-restricted.

This CDR3 has 18 residues. The ends lost 2 bases at V and 0 bases at J; junction bases unmatched: 9. Germline V lookup: CDR1 SGHVS, CDR2 FNYEAQ. Researchers ran the PCR with 60 Vbeta and 13 Jbeta primers. Method: immunoSEQ multiplex PCR; TCRdb's copy keeps in-frame clones and lacks some. The data show approximately 150,000 clones, 80% seen once. Donors counted as nominally healthy when sampled, yet unrecorded immune exposures were likely. This rearrangement joins TRBV7-6 to TRBJ2-3; 9 bases match TRBD2. Material: PBMCs. The TCR originated in a man between 18 and 35 years old in good health and CMV-seropositive. The CDR3 nucleotides are TGTGCCAGCAGCTTACCCCCTAGCGGGATAACTAGCACAGATACGCAGTATTTT. Residues: CASSLPPSGITSTDTQYF. The full variable domain, its missing parts supplied by reference TRBV7-6 and TRBJ2-3, is GAGVSQSPRYKVTKRGQDVALRCDPISGHVSLYWYRQALGQGPEFLTYFNYEAQQDKSGLPNDRFSAERPEGSISTLTIQRTEQRDSAMYRCASSLPPSGITSTDTQYFGPGTRLTVL.